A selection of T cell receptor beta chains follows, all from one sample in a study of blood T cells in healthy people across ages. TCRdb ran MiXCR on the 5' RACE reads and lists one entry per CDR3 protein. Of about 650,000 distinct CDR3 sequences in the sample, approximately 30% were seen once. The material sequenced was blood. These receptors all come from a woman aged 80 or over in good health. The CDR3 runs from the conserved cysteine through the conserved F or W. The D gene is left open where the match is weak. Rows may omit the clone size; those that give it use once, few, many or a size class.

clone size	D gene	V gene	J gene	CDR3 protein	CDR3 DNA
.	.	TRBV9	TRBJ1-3	CASSVGGRAISGNTIYF	TGTGCCAGCAGCGTAGGTGGAAGGGCGATCTCTGGAAACACCATATATTTT
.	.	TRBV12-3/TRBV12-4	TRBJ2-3	CASSPVVSTDTQYF	TGTGCCAGCAGTCCGGTAGTGAGCACAGATACGCAGTATTTT
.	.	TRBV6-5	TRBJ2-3	CAITGRSSTDTQYF	TGTGCCATCACGGGGAGGTCTAGCACAGATACGCAGTATTTT
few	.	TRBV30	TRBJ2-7	CAWSGVGEQYF	TGTGCCTGGAGTGGGGTGGGGGAGCAGTACTTC
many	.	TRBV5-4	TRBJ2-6	CASSLDRISGANVLTF	TGTGCCAGCAGCTTGGACAGGATCTCTGGGGCCAACGTCCTGACTTTC
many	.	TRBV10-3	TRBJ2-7	CAISEEGYEQYF	TGTGCCATCAGTGAGGAGGGGTACGAGCAGTACTTC
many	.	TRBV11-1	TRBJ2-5	CASSLVETQYF	TGTGCCAGCAGCTTAGTAGAGACCCAGTACTTC
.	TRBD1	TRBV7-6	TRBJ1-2	CASSLGGRTGGDRGGYTF	TGTGCCAGCAGCTTAGGGGGCCGGACAGGGGGCGACCGGGGTGGCTACACCTTC
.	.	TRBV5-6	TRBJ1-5	CASSLMGNGNQPQHF	TGTGCCAGCAGCTTGATGGGTAATGGCAATCAGCCCCAGCATTTT
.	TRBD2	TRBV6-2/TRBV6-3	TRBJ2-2	CASSTSGGASNTGELFF	TGTGCTAGTAGCACTAGCGGGGGGGCCTCGAACACCGGGGAGCTGTTTTTT
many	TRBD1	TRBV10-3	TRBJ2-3	CAISPGQGSTDTQYF	TGTGCCATCAGTCCCGGACAGGGCAGCACAGATACGCAGTATTTT
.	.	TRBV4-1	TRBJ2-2	CASSQDPGGVDTGELFF	TGCGCCAGCAGCCAAGACCCAGGGGGGGTTGACACCGGGGAGCTGTTTTTT
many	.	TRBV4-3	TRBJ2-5	CASSPSHWANQETQYF	TGCGCCAGCAGCCCTTCCCACTGGGCCAACCAAGAGACCCAGTACTTC
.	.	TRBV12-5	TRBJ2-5	CASAPVEVEGQQETQYF	TGTGCTAGTGCCCCTGTCGAGGTCGAAGGGCAGCAAGAGACCCAGTACTTC
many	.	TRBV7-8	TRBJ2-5	CASSLRLTLEETQYF	TGTGCCAGCAGCTTAAGGTTAACACTAGAGGAGACCCAGTACTTC
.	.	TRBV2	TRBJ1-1	CASSVGRAGTEAFF	TGTGCCAGCAGTGTGGGTCGGGCGGGCACTGAAGCTTTCTTT
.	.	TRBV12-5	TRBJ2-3	CASGLDSTDTQYF	TGTGCTAGTGGTTTGGACAGCACAGATACGCAGTATTTT
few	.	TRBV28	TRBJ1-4	CASRRDTQGTNEKLFF	TGTGCCAGCAGGCGGGACACCCAAGGAACTAATGAAAAACTGTTTTTT
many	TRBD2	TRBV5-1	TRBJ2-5	CASSPPPLAGGIVPQETQYF	TGCGCCAGCAGCCCGCCCCCCCTAGCGGGGGGGATCGTCCCGCAGGAGACCCAGTACTTC
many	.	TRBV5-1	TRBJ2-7	CASSAGGGKYEQYF	TGCGCCAGCAGCGCCGGAGGGGGCAAATACGAGCAGTACTTC